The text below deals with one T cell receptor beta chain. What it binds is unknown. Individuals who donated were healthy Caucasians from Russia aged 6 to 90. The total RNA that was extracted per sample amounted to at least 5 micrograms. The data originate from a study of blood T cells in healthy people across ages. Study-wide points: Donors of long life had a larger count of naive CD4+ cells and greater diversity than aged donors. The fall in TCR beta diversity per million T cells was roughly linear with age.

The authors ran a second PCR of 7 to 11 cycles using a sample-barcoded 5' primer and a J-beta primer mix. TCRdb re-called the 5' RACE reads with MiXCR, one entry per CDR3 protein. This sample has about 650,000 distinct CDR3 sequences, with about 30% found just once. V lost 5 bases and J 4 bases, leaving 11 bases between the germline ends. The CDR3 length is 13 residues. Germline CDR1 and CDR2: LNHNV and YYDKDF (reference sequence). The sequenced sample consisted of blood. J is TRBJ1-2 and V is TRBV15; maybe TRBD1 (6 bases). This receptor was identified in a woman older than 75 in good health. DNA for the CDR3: TGTGCCACCAGCTCAGGGGAAAGCTATGGCTACACCTTC. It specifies CATSSGESYGYTF.